The following is a TCR beta chain sequence with its context. The antigen is unknown. An end of the junction does not agree with germline; a read error may underlie this. Profiling relied on immunoSEQ multiplex PCR, and the TCRdb table lists in-frame clones only, not all of them. This sample has 80,000 to 130,000 clones, with around 94% found just once. Germline V lookup: CDR1 MNHEY, CDR2 SMNVEV (reference sequence). This CDR3 comprises 17 residues. These data belong to a study of siplizumab effects on memory and regulatory T cells. Study-level findings and limits: Solely a minor proportion of alloreactive clones could be assigned to unstimulated subsets. A naive or memory phenotype could not be assigned to roughly 80-97% of the proliferating CD4+ or CD8+ clones. Naive T cells were seen as more diverse than memory cells and as major alloresponse contributors.

Sequencing was done on a sample of Tregs sorted from blood. The source of this sequence is a human donor in good health. V and J are TRBV27 and TRBJ2-7; the match to TRBD2 covers 11 bases. CDR3: CASSISAAGTSGYEQYF. The CDR3 DNA reads TGTGCCAGCAGTATATCGGCGGCCGGGACTAGCGGTTACGAGCAGTACTTC.